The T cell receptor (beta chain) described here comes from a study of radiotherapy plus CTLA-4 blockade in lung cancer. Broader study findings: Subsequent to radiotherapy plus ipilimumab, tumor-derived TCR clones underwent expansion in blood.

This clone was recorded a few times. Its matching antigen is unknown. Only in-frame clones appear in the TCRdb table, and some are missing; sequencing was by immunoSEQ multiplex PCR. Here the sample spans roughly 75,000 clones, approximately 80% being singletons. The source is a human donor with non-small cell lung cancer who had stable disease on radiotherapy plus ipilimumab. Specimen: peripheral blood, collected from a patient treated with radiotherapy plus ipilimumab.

The CDR3 loop reads CASSYQGASSPLHF. Here the CDR3 DNA reads TGTGCCAGCAGTTATCAGGGGGCGAGTTCACCCCTCCACTTT. V gene TRBV6-5 combines with J gene TRBJ1-6, with TRBD1 matching 8 bases. V lost 3 bases, J lost 9 bases, and 4 bases stayed unmatched. The V gene's germline CDR1 is MNHEY and CDR2 SVGAGI. This CDR3 contains 14 residues.